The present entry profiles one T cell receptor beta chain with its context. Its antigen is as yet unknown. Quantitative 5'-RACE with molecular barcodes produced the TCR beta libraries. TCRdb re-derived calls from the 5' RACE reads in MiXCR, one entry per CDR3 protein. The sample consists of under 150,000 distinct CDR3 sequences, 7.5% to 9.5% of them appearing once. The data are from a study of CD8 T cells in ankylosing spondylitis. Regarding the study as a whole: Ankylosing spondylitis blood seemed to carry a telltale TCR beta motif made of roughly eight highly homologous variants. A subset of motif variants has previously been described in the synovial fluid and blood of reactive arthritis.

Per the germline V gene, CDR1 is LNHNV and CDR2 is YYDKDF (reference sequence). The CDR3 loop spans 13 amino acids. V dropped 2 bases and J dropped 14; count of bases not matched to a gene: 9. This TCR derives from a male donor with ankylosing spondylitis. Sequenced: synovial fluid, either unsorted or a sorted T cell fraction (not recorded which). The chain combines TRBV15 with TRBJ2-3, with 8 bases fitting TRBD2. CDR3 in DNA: TGTGCCACCAGCAGACTCACTAGCGGTAATTCGTATTTT. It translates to CATSRLTSGNSYF.